This T cell receptor beta chain was documented in a study of OX40 agonist ivuxolimab in advanced cancers. Study-wide context: Patients in dose escalation had liver, melanoma, kidney or head and neck cancers. Study-level points and caveats: Among expanded peripheral T cells, antigen specificity went undetermined. Among T cells, CD8+ cells averaged more expanded clones than CD4+ cells.

This clone has just one count. Antigen unknown. The repertoire was sequenced with immunoSEQ multiplex PCR; TCRdb's copy has only in-frame clones and lacks some. The table records about 60,000 clones, 85% of them present only once. The source of this sequence is an adult with an advanced solid tumor such as melanoma, head and neck, liver or kidney cancer. The sequences come from CD4+ or CD8+ T cells sorted from blood, collected in a trial of the OX40 agonist ivuxolimab.

The CDR3 DNA is TGCAGCGCCAGCGGGTCGGGGCCTGGAGCTGGCTACACCTTC. Amino acids: CSASGSGPGAGYTF. The chain couples TRBV29-1 to TRBJ1-2, with D possibly matching TRBD1 (5 bases). This CDR3 region has 14 residues. Germline V gives CDR1 SQVTM, CDR2 ANQGSEA. Deletions cut 7 bases from V and 7 bases from J, with 22 bases between. Full variable domain (missing parts from reference TRBV29-1 and TRBJ1-2): SAVISQKPSRDICQRGTSLTIQCQVDSQVTMMFWYRQQPGQSLTLIATANQGSEATYESGFVIDKFPISRPNLTFSTLTVSNMSPEDSSIYLCSASGSGPGAGYTFGSGTRLTVV.